These 28 T cell receptor beta chains originate from one sample sequenced in a study of T cell responses to AZD1222 COVID-19 vaccine. Profiled with immunoSEQ multiplex PCR; TCRdb holds only in-frame clones, not every one. The sample has about 150,000 clones; 85% to 90% are singletons. The material was peripheral blood, obtained on day 0 of AZD1222 vaccination. These receptors were taken from an adult in good health.

The V and J genes are TRBV29-1 and TRBJ1-1, with no clear D. V dropped 0 bases and J dropped 6 bases, with 8 bases sitting between them. The CDR3 runs to 12 residues. Germline V lookup: CDR1 SQVTM, CDR2 ANQGSEA. This CDR3 is CSVEDGMAEAFF. CDR3 DNA sequence: TGCAGCGTTGAAGACGGGATGGCTGAAGCTTTCTTT.

J is TRBJ1-2 and V is TRBV7-9; TRBD1 matches at 8 bases. Germline-derived CDR1 and CDR2 are SEHNR and FQNEAQ (reference sequence). The trim removed 3 bases at V and 7 bases at J, leaving 7 bases unmatched. CDR3 length equals 14 residues. This chain's CDR3 is CASSFSDRAAGYTF. The CDR3 coding sequence is TGTGCCAGCAGCTTCTCGGACAGGGCGGCTGGCTACACCTTC.

The gene calls are TRBV27 and TRBJ2-3, with 13 bases fitting TRBD2. The CDR3 is 17 amino acids. The germline CDR1 and CDR2 sequences are MNHEY and SMNVEV (reference sequence). The V and J ends lost 5 bases and 6 bases, in that order; junction bases with no gene match: 11. For the CDR3, the DNA is TGTGCCAGCAGTGTACTAGGACTAGCGGGGGAGAAGGATACGCAGTATTTT. Its protein is CASSVLGLAGEKDTQYF.

V and J are TRBV27 and TRBJ2-3; 9 positions match TRBD1. CDR1 and CDR2 from the germline V gene are MNHEY and SMNVEV (reference sequence). V lost 8 bases, J lost 7 bases, and 10 bases stayed unmatched. This CDR3 is built from 14 residues. The CDR3 nucleotides read TGTGCCAGCGGGGAAGGGACAGGGAGGAATACGCAGTATTTT. Encoded protein: CASGEGTGRNTQYF.

The V and J genes are TRBV27 and TRBJ1-4, with D unresolved. The V and J ends lost 4 bases and 7 bases respectively, with 16 bases between them. This CDR3 spans 15 amino acids. Per the germline V gene, CDR1 is MNHEY and CDR2 is SMNVEV (reference sequence). In nucleotides, the CDR3 is TGTGCCAGCAGTTCTCTGGTTGGGCCAACTGAAAAACTGTTTTTT. It codes for CASSSLVGPTEKLFF.

This chain's CDR3 is CASSLGPLPPGGRYYEQYV. The CDR3 DNA reads TGTGCCAGCAGCTTAGGCCCCCTCCCCCCGGGGGGCCGATACTACGAGCAGTACGTC. This chain uses TRBV11-2 with TRBJ2-7; possibly TRBD2 for D (7 bases). From germline, CDR1 is SGHAT and CDR2 FQNNGV. CDR3 length equals 19 residues. V gave up 1 base and J gave up 3 bases, with 25 bases separating them.

This chain connects TRBV30 to TRBJ1-1; no firm D call. This CDR3 has 12 amino acids. Trimming shortened V by 5 bases and J by 5 bases, and 12 bases separated the two germline ends. The germline V gene has CDR1 GTSNPN and CDR2 SVGIG (reference sequence). The chain's CDR3 is CAWYAGWTEAFF. Here the CDR3 DNA reads TGTGCCTGGTATGCGGGGTGGACTGAAGCTTTCTTT.

V and J are TRBV6-5 and TRBJ1-2, with a tentative D call TRBD1 (6 bases). V lost 2 bases and J 8 bases, leaving 12 bases between the germline ends. The CDR3 totals 13 residues. Looked up from germline, CDR1 is MNHEY and CDR2 is SVGAGI. The DNA for the CDR3 is TGTGCCAGCAGTTACACCGGACAGTCGGGCTACACCTTC. Translation: CASSYTGQSGYTF.

The chain joins TRBV4-2 to TRBJ2-7; 8 positions match TRBD2. CDR3 size: 14 residues. The trim removed 4 bases at V and 6 bases at J, leaving 8 bases unmatched. Germline V gene lookup returns CDR1 LGHNA and CDR2 YNFKEQ. CDR3 sequence (DNA): TGTGCCAGCAGCCCGGGACTAGAGTCAAGCGAGCAGTACTTC. This sequence encodes CASSPGLESSEQYF.

The rearrangement joins TRBV5-6 to TRBJ1-6; D is uncertain. Germline V gene lookup returns CDR1 SGHDT and CDR2 YYEEEE. The germline V and J ends were trimmed by 3 bases and 0 bases, with 10 bases remaining between them. CDR3 size: 16 residues. The CDR3 sequence: CASSWARGSYNSPLHF. The CDR3 nucleotides are TGTGCCAGCAGCTGGGCGCGCGGCTCCTATAATTCACCCCTCCACTTT.

The chain uses TRBV24-1 and TRBJ2-2; 7 bases match TRBD1. CDR3 length: 16 residues. CDR1 and CDR2 from the germline V gene are KGHDR and SFDVKD. Trimming cost V 5 bases and J 3 bases; bases outside gene matches: 8. The CDR3 region has the DNA TGTGCCACCAGTGCCGCTAGGGGGCATTACACCGGGGAGCTGTTTTTT. Protein product: CATSAARGHYTGELFF.

This clone showed up just a few times. This chain connects TRBV5-1 to TRBJ2-2; 7 bases align to TRBD2. Germline CDR1 is SGHRS and CDR2 is YFSETQ. The CDR3 contains 14 residues. J gave up 5 bases and V 7 bases, and 8 bases lay outside the gene matches. This chain's CDR3 is CASGRDVGTGELFF. CDR3 bases: TGCGCCAGCGGGAGGGACGTAGGGACCGGGGAGCTGTTTTTT.

This sequence joins TRBV18 and TRBJ1-3, with TRBD1 matching over 8 bases. Germline values: CDR1 KGHSH, CDR2 LQKENI. The CDR3 covers 18 residues. Trimming cost V 0 bases and J 0 bases; bases outside gene matches: 7. CDR3 in DNA: TGTGCCAGCTCACCACCGTGGACAGGGTCACCCTCTGGAAACACCATATATTTT. It specifies CASSPPWTGSPSGNTIYF.

V usage is TRBV13 and J usage is TRBJ2-7; the D call may be TRBD1 or TRBD2 (5 bases each). Trimming removed 3 bases from V and 2 bases from J, with 8 bases in between. The CDR3 loop spans 13 amino acids. Germline values: CDR1 PRHDT, CDR2 FYEKMQ (reference sequence). The CDR3 region has the DNA TGTGCCAGCAGCTTCGGGGCCACCTACGAGCAGTACGTC. This encodes CASSFGATYEQYV.

This CDR3 reads CARAGVYYNEQFF. CDR3 sequence (DNA): TGCGCCAGGGCGGGGGTGTATTACAATGAGCAGTTCTTC. The V call is TRBV23-1, the J call TRBJ2-1; TRBD2 aligns across 7 bases. TRBV23-1 is flagged as an ORF with uncertain function. J gave up 4 bases and V 9 bases, and 6 bases lay outside the gene matches. The CDR3 runs to 13 residues.

This chain joins TRBV7-9 and TRBJ1-5; D ambiguous. CDR3 size: 13 residues. The V and J ends lost 1 base and 0 bases respectively, with 1 base between them. Germline-derived CDR1 and CDR2 are SEHNR and FQNEAQ (reference sequence). Here the CDR3 reads CASSLVSNQPQHF. CDR3 nucleotide sequence: TGTGCCAGCAGCTTAGTTAGCAATCAGCCCCAGCATTTT. The variable domain in full, with the rest retrieved from reference TRBV7-9 and TRBJ1-5, is DTGVSQNPRHKITKRGQNVTFRCDPISEHNRLYWYRQTLGQGPEFLTYFQNEAQLEKSRLLSDRFSAERPKGSFSTLEIQRTEQGDSAMYLCASSLVSNQPQHFGDGTRLSIL.

The DNA for the CDR3 is TGTGCCAGCCGAGTAGGGGTGTACCAAGAGACCCAGTACTTC. It encodes CASRVGVYQETQYF. The genes are TRBV6-5 and TRBJ2-5, with D maybe TRBD1 (5 bases). CDR3 length: 14 residues. Germline V gene data show CDR1 as MNHEY and CDR2 as SVGAGI. Trimming removed 8 bases at V and 0 bases at J, with 13 bases between.

The rearrangement joins TRBV28 to TRBJ2-7; D remains ambiguous. The V gene lost 3 bases and the J gene lost 2 bases, with 20 bases spanning the gap. The CDR3 is made up of 17 amino acids. Germline V gene sequence: CDR1 MDHEN, CDR2 SYDVKM. CDR3: CASSFLSATPVTYEQYF. The CDR3 DNA follows: TGTGCCAGCAGTTTTCTGTCAGCCACCCCGGTGACCTACGAGCAGTACTTC.

The CDR3 reads CASSPDSGGPIGEQFF. The CDR3 coding sequence is TGTGCCAGCAGCCCGGATAGCGGGGGGCCGATAGGGGAGCAGTTCTTC. The gene calls are TRBV4-2 and TRBJ2-1; 10 bases map to TRBD2. From germline, CDR1 is LGHNA and CDR2 YNFKEQ. This CDR3 is 16 amino acids long. The V segment lost 4 bases and the J segment 10 bases; nucleotides outside the gene matches: 13.

The chain combines TRBV18 with TRBJ1-1, with a possible D match to TRBD1 (5 bases). Trimming pared 3 bases from V and 12 bases from J, leaving 14 bases between. Germline V gene lookup returns CDR1 KGHSH and CDR2 LQKENI. The CDR3 sequence is 12 residues long. The CDR3 protein is CASSPYGGEPFF. DNA of the CDR3: TGTGCCAGCTCACCGTATGGGGGGGAACCTTTCTTT.

The V and J genes are TRBV5-4 and TRBJ2-6; no clear D gene. This CDR3 comprises 17 residues. Germline V lookup: CDR1 SGHNT, CDR2 YYREEE (reference sequence). V gave up 1 base and J gave up 0 bases, with 11 bases separating them. CDR3 region: CASSLLFGSSGANVLTF. The CDR3 nucleotides are TGTGCCAGCAGCTTGCTATTTGGAAGCTCTGGGGCCAACGTCCTGACTTTC.

This rearrangement joins TRBV19 to TRBJ2-1; D gene unclear. From germline, CDR1 is LNHDA and CDR2 SQIVND (reference sequence). This CDR3 comprises 16 residues. V was clipped by 3 bases and J by 0 bases, with 12 bases between them. DNA of the CDR3: TGTGCCAGTAGTATCCGCAGAGGATTCTCCTACAATGAGCAGTTCTTC. It codes for CASSIRRGFSYNEQFF. The full variable domain, its missing parts supplied by reference TRBV19 and TRBJ2-1, is DGGITQSPKYLFRKEGQNVTLSCEQNLNHDAMYWYRQDPGQGLRLIYYSQIVNDFQKGDIAEGYSVSREKKESFPLTVTSAQKNPTAFYLCASSIRRGFSYNEQFFGPGTRLTVL.

The rearrangement uses TRBV20-1 and TRBJ2-1; D call uncertain. CDR1 DFQATT and CDR2 SNEGSKA come from the germline V gene (reference sequence). This CDR3 region has 12 residues. The V end was cut by 3 bases, the J end by 7 bases, with 10 bases between. This CDR3 is CSASLSWNEQFF. The CDR3 DNA reads TGCAGTGCTAGTTTATCCTGGAATGAGCAGTTCTTC.

The CDR3 nucleotides read TGTGCCACCAGTGATCCCCGTGGGTATGGCTACACCTTC. Residues: CATSDPRGYGYTF. This chain joins TRBV24-1 and TRBJ1-2; unclear D gene. CDR3 length equals 13 residues. V was clipped by 3 bases and J by 5 bases, with 9 bases between them. Per the germline V gene, CDR1 is KGHDR and CDR2 is SFDVKD.

CDR3 sequence: CAGTGSWANTGELFF. DNA of the CDR3: TGTGCCGGAACAGGGAGTTGGGCGAACACCGGGGAGCTGTTTTTT. J is TRBJ2-2 and V is TRBV7-8, with TRBD1 as a possible D gene (6 bases). Looked up from germline, CDR1 is SGHVS and CDR2 is FQNEAQ. CDR3 length: 15 amino acids. V dropped 11 bases and J dropped 0 bases, with 16 bases sitting between them.

The rearrangement joins TRBV11-3 to TRBJ2-1; 8 bases are a match to TRBD1. The CDR3 consists of 13 residues. Germline CDR1 is SGHNT and CDR2 is YENEEA. Trimming removed 5 bases from V and 8 bases from J; junction bases left unmatched: 5. CDR3 loop: CASSGETGDEQFF. The CDR3 DNA is TGTGCCAGCAGCGGTGAGACAGGGGATGAGCAGTTCTTC.

This clone was counted once. The J gene is TRBJ1-1, the V gene TRBV15; no clear D. With 6 bases removed from V and 0 bases from J, the gap between germline ends came to 8 bases. Per the germline V gene, CDR1 is LNHNV and CDR2 is YYDKDF (reference sequence). CDR3 length equals 13 residues. CDR3 in DNA: TGTGCCACCAGTCACAATTTGAACACTGAAGCTTTCTTT. Translated, it gives CATSHNLNTEAFF.

The genes are TRBV9 and TRBJ1-2; TRBD1 is a possible D gene (5 bases). V dropped 4 bases and J dropped 0 bases, with 10 bases sitting between them. CDR1 is SGDLS and CDR2 is YYNGEE in the germline V gene. The CDR3 covers 14 residues. The CDR3 loop reads CASSQGTANYGYTF. Written as DNA, the CDR3 is TGTGCCAGCAGCCAGGGTACAGCTAACTATGGCTACACCTTC. Using reference TRBV9 and TRBJ1-2 for the parts outside the CDR3, the full variable domain is DSGVTQTPKHLITATGQRVTLRCSPRSGDLSVYWYQQSLDQGLQFLIQYYNGEERAKGNILERFSAQQFPDLHSELNLSSLELGDSALYFCASSQGTANYGYTFGSGTRLTVV.